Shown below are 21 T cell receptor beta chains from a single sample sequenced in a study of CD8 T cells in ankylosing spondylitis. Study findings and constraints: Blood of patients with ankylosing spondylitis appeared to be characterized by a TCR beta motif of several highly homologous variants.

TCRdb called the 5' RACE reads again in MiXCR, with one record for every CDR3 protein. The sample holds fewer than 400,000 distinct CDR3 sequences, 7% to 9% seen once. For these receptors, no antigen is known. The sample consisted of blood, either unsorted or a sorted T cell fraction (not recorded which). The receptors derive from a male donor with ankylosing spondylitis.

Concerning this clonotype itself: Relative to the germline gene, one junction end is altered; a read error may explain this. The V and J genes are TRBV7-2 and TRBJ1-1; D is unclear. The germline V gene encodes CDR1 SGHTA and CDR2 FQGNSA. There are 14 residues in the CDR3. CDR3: CASRLERTNTEAFF. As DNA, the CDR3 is TGTGCCAGCAGATTAGAAAGGACGAACACTGAAGCTTTCTTT.

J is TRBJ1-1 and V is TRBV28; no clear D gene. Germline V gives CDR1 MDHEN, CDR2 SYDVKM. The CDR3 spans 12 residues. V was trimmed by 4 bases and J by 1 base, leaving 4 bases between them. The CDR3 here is CASSWANTEAFF. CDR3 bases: TGTGCCAGCAGTTGGGCGAACACTGAAGCTTTCTTT. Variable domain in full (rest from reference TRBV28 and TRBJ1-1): DVKVTQSSRYLVKRTGEKVFLECVQDMDHENMFWYRQDPGLGLRLIYFSYDVKMKEKGDIPEGYSVSREKKERFSLILESASTNQTSMYLCASSWANTEAFFGQGTRLTVV.

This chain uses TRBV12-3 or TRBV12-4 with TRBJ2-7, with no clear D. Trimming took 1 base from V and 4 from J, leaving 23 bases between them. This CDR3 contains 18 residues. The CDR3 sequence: CASSLGFVGKGFRYEQYF. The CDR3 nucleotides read TGTGCCAGCAGTTTAGGATTTGTGGGAAAGGGTTTTAGGTACGAGCAGTACTTC.

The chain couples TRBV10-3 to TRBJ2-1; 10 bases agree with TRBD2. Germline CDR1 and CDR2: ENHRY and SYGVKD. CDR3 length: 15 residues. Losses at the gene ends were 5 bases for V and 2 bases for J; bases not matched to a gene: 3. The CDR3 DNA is TGTGCCATCAGTAGGACTAGCGGTACCTACAATGAGCAGTTCTTC. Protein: CAISRTSGTYNEQFF.

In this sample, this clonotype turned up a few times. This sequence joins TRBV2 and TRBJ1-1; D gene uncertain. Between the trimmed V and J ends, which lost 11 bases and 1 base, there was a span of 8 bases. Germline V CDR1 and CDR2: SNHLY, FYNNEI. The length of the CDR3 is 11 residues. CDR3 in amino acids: CASWGNTEAFF. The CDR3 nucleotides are TGTGCCTCATGGGGGAACACTGAAGCTTTCTTT.

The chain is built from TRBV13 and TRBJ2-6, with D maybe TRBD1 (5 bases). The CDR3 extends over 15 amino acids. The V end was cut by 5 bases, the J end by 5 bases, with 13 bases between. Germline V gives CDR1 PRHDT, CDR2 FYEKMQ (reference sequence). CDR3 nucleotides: TGTGCCAGCAGCCGCTGGGGCGGTAGGGCCAACGTCCTGACTTTC. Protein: CASSRWGGRANVLTF.

CDR3 sequence: CASSQDVHRVGEKLFF. The CDR3 bases are TGTGCCAGCAGCCAAGATGTGCACAGGGTCGGTGAAAAACTGTTTTTT. The chain carries TRBV4-2 and TRBJ1-4; TRBD1 is a possible D gene (6 bases). Germline lookup yields CDR1 LGHNA and CDR2 YNFKEQ. This CDR3 region has 16 residues. V dropped 0 bases and J dropped 7 bases, with 15 bases sitting between them.

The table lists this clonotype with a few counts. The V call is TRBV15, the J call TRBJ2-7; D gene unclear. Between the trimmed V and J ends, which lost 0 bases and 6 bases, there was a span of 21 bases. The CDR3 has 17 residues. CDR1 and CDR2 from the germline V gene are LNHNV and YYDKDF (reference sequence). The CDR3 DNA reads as TGTGCCACCAGCAGAGACTTCTTGGGCAGAGCCAACCTCGAGCAGTACTTC. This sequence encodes CATSRDFLGRANLEQYF.

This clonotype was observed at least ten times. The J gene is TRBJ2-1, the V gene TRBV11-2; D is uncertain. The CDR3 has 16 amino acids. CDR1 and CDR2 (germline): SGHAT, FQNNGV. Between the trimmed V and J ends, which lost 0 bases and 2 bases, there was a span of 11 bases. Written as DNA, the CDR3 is TGTGCCAGCAGCTTAGATCCCGACGAGACCTACAATGAGCAGTTCTTC. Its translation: CASSLDPDETYNEQFF.

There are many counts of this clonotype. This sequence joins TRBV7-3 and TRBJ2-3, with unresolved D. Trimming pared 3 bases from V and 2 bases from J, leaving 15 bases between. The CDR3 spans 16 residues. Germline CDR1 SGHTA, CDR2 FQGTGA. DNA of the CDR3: TGTGCCAGCAGCTTTGGTTTGGGGTCAGACACAGATACGCAGTATTTT. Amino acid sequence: CASSFGLGSDTDTQYF.

This CDR3 reads CASRPGTPAGQPQHF. In DNA form, the CDR3 reads TGTGCCAGCAGACCCGGGACCCCGGCGGGTCAGCCCCAGCATTTT. The rearrangement joins TRBV28 to TRBJ1-5, with a tentative D call TRBD1 (5 bases). This CDR3 has 15 residues. Germline V gives CDR1 MDHEN, CDR2 SYDVKM. V lost 6 bases and J 6 bases, leaving 18 bases between the germline ends.

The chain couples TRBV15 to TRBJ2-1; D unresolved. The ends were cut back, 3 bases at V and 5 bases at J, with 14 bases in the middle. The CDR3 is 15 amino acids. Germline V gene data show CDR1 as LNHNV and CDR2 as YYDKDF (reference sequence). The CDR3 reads CATSRRGGLNNEQFF. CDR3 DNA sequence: TGTGCCACCAGCAGGCGAGGTGGGCTCAACAATGAGCAGTTCTTC. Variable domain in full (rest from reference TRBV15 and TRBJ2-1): DAMVIQNPRYQVTQFGKPVTLSCSQTLNHNVMYWYQQKSSQAPKLLFHYYDKDFNNEADTPDNFQSRRPNTSFCFLDIRSPGLGDTAMYLCATSRRGGLNNEQFFGPGTRLTVL.

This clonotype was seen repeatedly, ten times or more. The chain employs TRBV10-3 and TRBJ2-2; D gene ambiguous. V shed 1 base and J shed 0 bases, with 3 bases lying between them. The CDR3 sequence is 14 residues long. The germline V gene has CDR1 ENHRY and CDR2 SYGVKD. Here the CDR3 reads CAISELPNTGELFF. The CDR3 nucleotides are TGTGCCATCAGTGAGTTGCCGAACACCGGGGAGCTGTTTTTT.

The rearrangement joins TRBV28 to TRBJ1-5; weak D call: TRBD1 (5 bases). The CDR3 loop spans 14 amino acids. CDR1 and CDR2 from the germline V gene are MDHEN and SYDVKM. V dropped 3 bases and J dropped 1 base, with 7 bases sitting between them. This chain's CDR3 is CASSFRASNQPQHF. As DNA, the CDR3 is TGTGCCAGCAGTTTCAGGGCAAGCAATCAGCCCCAGCATTTT.

The chain's CDR3 is CASSTTGARQETQYF. DNA for the CDR3: TGTGCCAGCAGTACGACAGGGGCCAGACAAGAGACCCAGTACTTC. This sequence joins TRBV28 and TRBJ2-5; 8 nucleotides align to TRBD1. V lost 5 bases to trimming and J lost 2 bases; unmatched junction nucleotides: 7. The CDR3 runs 15 residues. The V gene's germline CDR1 is MDHEN and CDR2 SYDVKM.

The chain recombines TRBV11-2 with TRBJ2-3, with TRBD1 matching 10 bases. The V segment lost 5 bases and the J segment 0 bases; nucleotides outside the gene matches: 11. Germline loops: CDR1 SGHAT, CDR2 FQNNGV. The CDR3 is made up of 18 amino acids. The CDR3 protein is CASSTRQGAILSTDTQYF. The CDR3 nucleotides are TGTGCCAGCAGCACCAGACAGGGGGCAATCCTTAGCACAGATACGCAGTATTTT.

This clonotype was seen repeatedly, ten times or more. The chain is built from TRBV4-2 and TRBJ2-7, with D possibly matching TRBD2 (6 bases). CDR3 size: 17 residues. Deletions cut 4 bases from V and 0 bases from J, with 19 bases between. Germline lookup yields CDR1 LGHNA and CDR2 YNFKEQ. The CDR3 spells CASSPLSWGLGSYEQYF. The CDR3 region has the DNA TGTGCCAGCAGCCCCTTGTCCTGGGGACTCGGCTCCTACGAGCAGTACTTC.

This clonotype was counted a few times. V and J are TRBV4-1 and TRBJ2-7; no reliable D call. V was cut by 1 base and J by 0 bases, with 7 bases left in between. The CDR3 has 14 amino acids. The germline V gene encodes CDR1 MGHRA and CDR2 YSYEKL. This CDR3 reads CASSQVGSSYEQYF. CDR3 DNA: TGCGCCAGCAGCCAAGTGGGCAGCTCCTACGAGCAGTACTTC.

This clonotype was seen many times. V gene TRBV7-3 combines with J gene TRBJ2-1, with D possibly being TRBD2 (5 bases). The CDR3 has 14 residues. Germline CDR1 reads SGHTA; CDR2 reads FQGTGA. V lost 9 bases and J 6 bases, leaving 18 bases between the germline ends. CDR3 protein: CASNVAAGVNEQFF. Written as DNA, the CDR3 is TGTGCCAGTAACGTGGCCGCGGGCGTCAATGAGCAGTTCTTC.

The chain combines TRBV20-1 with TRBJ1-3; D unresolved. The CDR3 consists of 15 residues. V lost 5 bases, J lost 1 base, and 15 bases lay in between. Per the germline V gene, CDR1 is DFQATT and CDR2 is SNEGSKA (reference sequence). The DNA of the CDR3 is TGCAGTGCTCCCCGGCCGGATGGATCTGGAAACACCATATATTTT. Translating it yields CSAPRPDGSGNTIYF.

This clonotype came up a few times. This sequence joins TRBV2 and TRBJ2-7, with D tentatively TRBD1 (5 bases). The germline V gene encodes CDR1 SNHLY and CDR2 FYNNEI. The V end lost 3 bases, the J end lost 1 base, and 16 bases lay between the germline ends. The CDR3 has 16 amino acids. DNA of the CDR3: TGTGCCAGCAGTGAGAGCGTGACAGACCTATCCTACGAGCAGTACTTC. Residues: CASSESVTDLSYEQYF.